This T cell receptor beta chain was recorded in a study of blood T cell repertoires in COVID-19. Study information: Whether acute or convalescent, the COVID-19 samples came from the United States, Italy and Spain. T cells, B-cell-depleted T cells, or PBMCs supplied cDNA or gDNA.

The method was immunoSEQ multiplex PCR; TCRdb's version includes in-frame clones alone and lacks a portion of them. This table has roughly 53,000 clones, approximately 84% appearing once. Germline CDR1 SGHDT, CDR2 YYEEEE. The V and J ends lost 1 base and 8 bases, in that order; junction bases with no gene match: 5. This CDR3 contains 13 residues. Input material: peripheral blood. The clonotype was recovered from a man in his sixties or seventies with active COVID-19. The chain links TRBV5-6 to TRBJ1-2, with 7 positions matching TRBD1. CDR3 coding DNA: TGTGCCAGCAGCTTGAGACAGGGAAGCGGCTACACCTTC. Translated, it gives CASSLRQGSGYTF.